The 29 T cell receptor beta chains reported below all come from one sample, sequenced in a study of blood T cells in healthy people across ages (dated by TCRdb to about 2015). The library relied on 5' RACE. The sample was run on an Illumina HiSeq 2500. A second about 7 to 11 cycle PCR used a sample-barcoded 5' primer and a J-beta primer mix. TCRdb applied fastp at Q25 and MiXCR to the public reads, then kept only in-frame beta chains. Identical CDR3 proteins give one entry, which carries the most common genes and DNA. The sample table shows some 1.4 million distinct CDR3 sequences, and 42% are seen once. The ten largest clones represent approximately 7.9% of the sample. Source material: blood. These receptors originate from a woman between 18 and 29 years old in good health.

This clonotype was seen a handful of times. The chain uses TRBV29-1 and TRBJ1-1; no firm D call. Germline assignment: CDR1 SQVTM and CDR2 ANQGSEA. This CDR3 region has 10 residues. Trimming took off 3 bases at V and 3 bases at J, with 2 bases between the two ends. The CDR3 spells CSVEDTEAFF. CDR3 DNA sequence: TGCAGCGTTGAGGACACTGAAGCTTTCTTT.

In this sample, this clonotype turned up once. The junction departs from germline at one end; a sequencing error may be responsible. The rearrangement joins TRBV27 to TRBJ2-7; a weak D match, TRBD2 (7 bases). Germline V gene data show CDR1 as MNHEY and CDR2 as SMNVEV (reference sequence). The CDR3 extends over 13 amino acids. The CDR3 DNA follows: TGTGCCGCGAGGGGGGGACGCCGCTACGAGCGGTACTTC. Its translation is CAARGGRRYERYF.

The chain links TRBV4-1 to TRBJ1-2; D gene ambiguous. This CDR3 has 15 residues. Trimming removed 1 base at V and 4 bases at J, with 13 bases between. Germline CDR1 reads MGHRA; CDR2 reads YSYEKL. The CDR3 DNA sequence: TGCGCCAGCAGCCAAGGGAGGCAGGATGTCTATGGCTACACCTTC. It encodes CASSQGRQDVYGYTF.

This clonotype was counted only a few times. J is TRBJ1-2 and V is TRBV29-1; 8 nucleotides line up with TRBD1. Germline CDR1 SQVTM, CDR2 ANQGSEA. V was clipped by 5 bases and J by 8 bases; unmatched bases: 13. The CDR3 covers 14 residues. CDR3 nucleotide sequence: TGCAGCGTTCTCTCCGACAGGGGAAGTGAAGGCTACACCTTC. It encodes CSVLSDRGSEGYTF.

CDR3 coding DNA: TGTGCCAGCAGTTTGTCAGTTCCCGGGCGGGGGGAGACTGAAGCTTTCTTT. It is translated as CASSLSVPGRGETEAFF. The V call is TRBV27, the J call TRBJ1-1; the D gene is possibly TRBD1 (5 bases). The CDR3 has 17 residues. The ends were cut back, 3 bases at V and 5 bases at J, with 22 bases in the middle. Germline assignment: CDR1 MNHEY and CDR2 SMNVEV (reference sequence).

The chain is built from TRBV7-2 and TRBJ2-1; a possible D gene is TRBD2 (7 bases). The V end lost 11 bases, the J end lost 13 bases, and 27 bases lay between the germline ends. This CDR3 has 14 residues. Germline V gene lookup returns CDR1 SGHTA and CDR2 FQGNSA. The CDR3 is CASGWGRGVETQFF. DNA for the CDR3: TGTGCCTCGGGTTGGGGGAGGGGGGTAGAGACCCAGTTCTTC.

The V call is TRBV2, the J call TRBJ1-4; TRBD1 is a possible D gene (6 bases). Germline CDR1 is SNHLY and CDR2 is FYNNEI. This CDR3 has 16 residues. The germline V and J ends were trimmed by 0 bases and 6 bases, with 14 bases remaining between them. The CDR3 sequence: CASSEALEGGDEKLFF. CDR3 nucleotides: TGTGCCAGCAGTGAAGCGCTCGAGGGGGGTGATGAAAAACTGTTTTTT.

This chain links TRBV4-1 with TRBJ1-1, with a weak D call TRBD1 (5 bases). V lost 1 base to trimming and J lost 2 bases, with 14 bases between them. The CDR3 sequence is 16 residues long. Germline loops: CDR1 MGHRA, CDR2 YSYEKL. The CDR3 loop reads CASSQAPPDRNTEAFF. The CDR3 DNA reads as TGCGCCAGCAGCCAAGCCCCGCCTGACAGAAACACTGAAGCTTTCTTT.

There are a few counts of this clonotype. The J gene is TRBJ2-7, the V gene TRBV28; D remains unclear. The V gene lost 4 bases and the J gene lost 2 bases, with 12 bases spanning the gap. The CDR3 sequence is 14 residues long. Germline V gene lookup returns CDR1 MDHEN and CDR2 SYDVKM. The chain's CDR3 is CASSSLGLPYEQYF. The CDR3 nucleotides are TGTGCCAGCAGTTCCCTAGGGTTACCCTACGAGCAGTACTTC.

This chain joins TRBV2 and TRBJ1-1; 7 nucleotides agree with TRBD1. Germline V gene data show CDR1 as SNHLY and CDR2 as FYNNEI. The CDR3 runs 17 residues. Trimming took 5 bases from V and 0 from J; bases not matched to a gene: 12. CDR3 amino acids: CASSSRQGTRMNTEAFF. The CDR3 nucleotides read TGTGCCAGCAGTTCCCGACAGGGAACTAGGATGAACACTGAAGCTTTCTTT.

The CDR3 spells CASSLTSVSYEQYF. For the CDR3, the DNA is TGTGCCAGCAGTTTGACTAGCGTGTCCTACGAGCAGTACTTC. The gene calls are TRBV6-2 or TRBV6-3 and TRBJ2-7; 8 bases line up with TRBD2. The V and J ends lost 4 bases and 1 base, in that order; junction bases with no gene match: 3. From germline, CDR1 is MNHEY and CDR2 SVGEGT. The CDR3 is made up of 14 amino acids.

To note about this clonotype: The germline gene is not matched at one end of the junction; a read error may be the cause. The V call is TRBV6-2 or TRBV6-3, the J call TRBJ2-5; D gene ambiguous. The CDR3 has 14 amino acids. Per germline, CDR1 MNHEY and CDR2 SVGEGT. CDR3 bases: TGTGCCAGCAGTGACTCGAACTTGCGGGAGACCCAGTACTTC. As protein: CASSDSNLRETQYF.

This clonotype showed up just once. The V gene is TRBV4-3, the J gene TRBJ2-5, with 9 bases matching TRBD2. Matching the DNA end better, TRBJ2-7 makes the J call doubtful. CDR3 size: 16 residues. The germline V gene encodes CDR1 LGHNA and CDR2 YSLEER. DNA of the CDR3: TGCGCCAGCAGCCAGGTAGCGGGAGATGGTTTTTACGAGCAGTACTTC. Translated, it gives CASSQVAGDGFYEQYF.

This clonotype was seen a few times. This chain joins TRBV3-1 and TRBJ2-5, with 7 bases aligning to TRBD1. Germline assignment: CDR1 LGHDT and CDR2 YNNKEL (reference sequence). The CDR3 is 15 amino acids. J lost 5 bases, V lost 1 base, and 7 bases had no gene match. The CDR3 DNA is TGTGCCAGCAGCCAAGGGGTAGTCAGGGGGGAGACCCAGTACTTC. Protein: CASSQGVVRGETQYF.

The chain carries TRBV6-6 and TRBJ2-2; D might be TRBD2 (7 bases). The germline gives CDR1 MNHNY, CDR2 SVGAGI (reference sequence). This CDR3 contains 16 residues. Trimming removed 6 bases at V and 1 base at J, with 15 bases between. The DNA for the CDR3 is TGTGCCAGCAGCTGGGCGGGGGCCAAGAACACCGGGGAGCTGTTTTTT. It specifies CASSWAGAKNTGELFF.

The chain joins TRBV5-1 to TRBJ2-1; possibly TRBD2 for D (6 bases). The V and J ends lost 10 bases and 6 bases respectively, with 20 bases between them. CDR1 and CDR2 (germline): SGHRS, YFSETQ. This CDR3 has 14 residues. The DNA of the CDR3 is TGCGCCTCCGGCGGGACGGGGGTCCGCAATGAGCAGTTCTTC. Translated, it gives CASGGTGVRNEQFF.

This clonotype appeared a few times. The CDR3 loop is CSAGAGPNNNEQFF. In DNA form, the CDR3 reads TGCAGTGCTGGCGCGGGGCCTAACAACAATGAGCAGTTCTTC. The J gene is TRBJ2-1, the V gene TRBV20-1; a weak D match, TRBD2 (6 bases). Trimming took 5 bases from V and 5 from J, leaving 16 bases between them. CDR3 size: 14 residues. Germline V gives CDR1 DFQATT, CDR2 SNEGSKA (reference sequence).

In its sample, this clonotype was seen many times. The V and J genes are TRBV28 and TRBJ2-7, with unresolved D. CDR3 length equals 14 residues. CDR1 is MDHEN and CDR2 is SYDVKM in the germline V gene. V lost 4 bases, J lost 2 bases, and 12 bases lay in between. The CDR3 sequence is CASSYPRQAYEQYF. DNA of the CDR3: TGTGCCAGCAGTTATCCCCGTCAAGCCTACGAGCAGTACTTC. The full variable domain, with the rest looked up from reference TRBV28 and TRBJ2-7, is DVKVTQSSRYLVKRTGEKVFLECVQDMDHENMFWYRQDPGLGLRLIYFSYDVKMKEKGDIPEGYSVSREKKERFSLILESASTNQTSMYLCASSYPRQAYEQYFGPGTRLTVT.

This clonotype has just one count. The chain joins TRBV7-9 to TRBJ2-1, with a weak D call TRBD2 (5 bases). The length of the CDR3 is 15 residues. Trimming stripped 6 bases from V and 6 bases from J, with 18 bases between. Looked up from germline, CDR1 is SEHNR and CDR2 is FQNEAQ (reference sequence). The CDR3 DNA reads TGTGCCAGCAGTCCTGGGAGCGGCCGATGCAATGAGCAGTTCTTC. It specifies CASSPGSGRCNEQFF.

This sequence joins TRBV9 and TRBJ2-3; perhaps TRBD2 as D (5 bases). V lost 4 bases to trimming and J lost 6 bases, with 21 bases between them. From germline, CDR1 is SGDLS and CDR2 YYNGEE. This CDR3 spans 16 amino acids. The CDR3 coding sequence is TGTGCCAGCAGCTTAGAGGGAACGCCCGGCCGCGATACGCAGTATTTT. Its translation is CASSLEGTPGRDTQYF. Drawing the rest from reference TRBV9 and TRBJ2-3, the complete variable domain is DSGVTQTPKHLITATGQRVTLRCSPRSGDLSVYWYQQSLDQGLQFLIQYYNGEERAKGNILERFSAQQFPDLHSELNLSSLELGDSALYFCASSLEGTPGRDTQYFGPGTRLTVL.

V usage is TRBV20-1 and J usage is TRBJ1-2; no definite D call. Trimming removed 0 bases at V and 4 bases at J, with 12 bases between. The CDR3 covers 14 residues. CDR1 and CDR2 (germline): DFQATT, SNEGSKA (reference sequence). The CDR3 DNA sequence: TGCAGTGCTAGAGATCTTACAAGCAGCTATGGCTACACCTTC. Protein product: CSARDLTSSYGYTF.

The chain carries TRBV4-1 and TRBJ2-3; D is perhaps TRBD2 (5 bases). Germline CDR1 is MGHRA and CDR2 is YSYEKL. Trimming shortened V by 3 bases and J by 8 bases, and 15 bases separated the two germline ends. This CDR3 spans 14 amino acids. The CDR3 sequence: CASSQITRIGTQYF. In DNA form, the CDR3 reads TGCGCCAGCAGCCAGATTACTAGGATAGGTACGCAGTATTTT.

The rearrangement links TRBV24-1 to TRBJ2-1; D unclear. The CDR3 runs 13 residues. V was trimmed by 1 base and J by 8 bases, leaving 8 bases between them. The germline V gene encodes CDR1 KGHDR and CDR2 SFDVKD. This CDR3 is CATSDFGSDEQFF. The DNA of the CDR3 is TGTGCCACCAGTGATTTTGGCTCGGATGAGCAGTTCTTC.

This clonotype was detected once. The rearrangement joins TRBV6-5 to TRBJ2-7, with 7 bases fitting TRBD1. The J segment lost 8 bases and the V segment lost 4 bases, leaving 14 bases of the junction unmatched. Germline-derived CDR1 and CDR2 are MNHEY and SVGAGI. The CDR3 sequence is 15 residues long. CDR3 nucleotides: TGTGCCAGCAGTTTAGGGGCGACAGGGAATTTTAAGCAGTACTTC. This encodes CASSLGATGNFKQYF.

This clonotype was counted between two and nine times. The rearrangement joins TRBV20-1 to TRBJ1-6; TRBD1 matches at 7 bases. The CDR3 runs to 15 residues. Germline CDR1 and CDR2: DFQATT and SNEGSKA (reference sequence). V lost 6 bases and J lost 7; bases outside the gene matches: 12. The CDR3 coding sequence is TGCAGTGCGAGGAGCCCCGGGACAGACAATTCACCCCTCCACTTT. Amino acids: CSARSPGTDNSPLHF.

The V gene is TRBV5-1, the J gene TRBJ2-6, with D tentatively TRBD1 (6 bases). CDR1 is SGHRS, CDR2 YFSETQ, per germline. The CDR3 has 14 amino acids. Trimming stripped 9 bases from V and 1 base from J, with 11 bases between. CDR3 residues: CATTDRSGANVLTF. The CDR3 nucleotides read TGCGCCACCACTGACAGGTCTGGGGCCAACGTCCTGACTTTC.

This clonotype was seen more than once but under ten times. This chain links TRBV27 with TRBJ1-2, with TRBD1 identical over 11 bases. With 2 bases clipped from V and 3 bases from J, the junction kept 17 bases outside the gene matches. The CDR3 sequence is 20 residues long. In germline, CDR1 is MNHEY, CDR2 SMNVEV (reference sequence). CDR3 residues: CASSLPRVPLPDRGHYGYTF. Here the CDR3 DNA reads TGTGCCAGCAGTTTACCTCGGGTCCCGCTCCCGGACAGGGGGCACTATGGCTACACCTTC.

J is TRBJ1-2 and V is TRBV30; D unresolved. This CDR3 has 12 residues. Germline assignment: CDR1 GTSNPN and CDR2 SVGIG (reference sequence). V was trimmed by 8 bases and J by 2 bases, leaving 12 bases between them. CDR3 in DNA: TGTGCCGGGTTGGACCGAAACTATGGCTACACCTTC. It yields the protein CAGLDRNYGYTF.

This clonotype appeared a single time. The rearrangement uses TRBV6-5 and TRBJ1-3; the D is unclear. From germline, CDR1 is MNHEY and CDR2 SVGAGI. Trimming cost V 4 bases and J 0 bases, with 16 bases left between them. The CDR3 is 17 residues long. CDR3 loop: CASSLEAGTRSGNTIYF. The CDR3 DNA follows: TGTGCCAGCAGTTTGGAGGCGGGCACCCGCTCTGGAAACACCATATATTTT.